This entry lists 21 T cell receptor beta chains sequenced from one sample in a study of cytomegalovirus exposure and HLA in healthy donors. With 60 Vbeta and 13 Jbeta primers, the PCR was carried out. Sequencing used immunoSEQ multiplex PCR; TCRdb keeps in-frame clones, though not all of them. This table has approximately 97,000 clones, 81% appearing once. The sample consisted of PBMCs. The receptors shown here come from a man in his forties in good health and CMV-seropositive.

CDR3 coding DNA: TGTGCCAGCAGCTTCGGGGGGGGCTTACTCGATGAGCAGTTCTTC. Amino acid sequence: CASSFGGGLLDEQFF. The rearrangement joins TRBV9 to TRBJ2-1; TRBD2 agrees at 8 bases. Trimming at V came to 4 bases and at J to 8 bases, leaving 11 bases not matched to a gene. This CDR3 is built from 15 residues. The germline gives CDR1 SGDLS, CDR2 YYNGEE. The full variable domain, in which reference TRBV9 and TRBJ2-1 provide the parts outside the CDR3, is DSGVTQTPKHLITATGQRVTLRCSPRSGDLSVYWYQQSLDQGLQFLIQYYNGEERAKGNILERFSAQQFPDLHSELNLSSLELGDSALYFCASSFGGGLLDEQFFGPGTRLTVL.

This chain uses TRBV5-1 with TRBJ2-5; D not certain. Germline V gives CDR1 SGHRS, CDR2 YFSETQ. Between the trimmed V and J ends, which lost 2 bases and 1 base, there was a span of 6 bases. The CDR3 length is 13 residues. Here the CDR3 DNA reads TGCGCCAGCAGCTTTCTTTCCCAAGAGACCCAGTACTTC. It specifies CASSFLSQETQYF. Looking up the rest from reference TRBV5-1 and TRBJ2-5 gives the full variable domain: KAGVTQTPRYLIKTRGQQVTLSCSPISGHRSVSWYQQTPGQGLQFLFEYFSETQRNKGNFPGRFSGRQFSNSRSEMNVSTLELGDSALYLCASSFLSQETQYFGPGTRLLVL.

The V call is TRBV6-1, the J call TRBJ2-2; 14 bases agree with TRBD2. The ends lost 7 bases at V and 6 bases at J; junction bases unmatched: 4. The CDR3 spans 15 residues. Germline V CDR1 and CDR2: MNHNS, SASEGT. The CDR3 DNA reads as TGTGCCAGCATACTGGGACTAGCGGGGGCCGGGGAGCTGTTTTTT. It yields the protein CASILGLAGAGELFF.

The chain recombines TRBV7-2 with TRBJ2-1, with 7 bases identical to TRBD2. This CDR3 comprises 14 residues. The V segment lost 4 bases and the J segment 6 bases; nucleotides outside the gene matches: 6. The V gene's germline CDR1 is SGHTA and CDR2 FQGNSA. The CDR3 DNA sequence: TGTGCCAGCAGCTGGGGACTACCTGGCAATGAGCAGTTCTTC. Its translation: CASSWGLPGNEQFF. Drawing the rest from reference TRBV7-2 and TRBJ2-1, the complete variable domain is GAGVSQSPSNKVTEKGKDVELRCDPISGHTALYWYRQSLGQGLEFLIYFQGNSAPDKSGLPSDRFSAERTGGSVSTLTIQRTQQEDSAVYLCASSWGLPGNEQFFGPGTRLTVL.

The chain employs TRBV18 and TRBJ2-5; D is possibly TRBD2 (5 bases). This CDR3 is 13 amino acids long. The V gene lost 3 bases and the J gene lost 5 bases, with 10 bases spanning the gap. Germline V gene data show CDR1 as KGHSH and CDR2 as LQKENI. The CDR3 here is CASSPGIQETQYF. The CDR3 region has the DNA TGTGCCAGCTCACCCGGGATCCAGGAGACCCAGTACTTC.

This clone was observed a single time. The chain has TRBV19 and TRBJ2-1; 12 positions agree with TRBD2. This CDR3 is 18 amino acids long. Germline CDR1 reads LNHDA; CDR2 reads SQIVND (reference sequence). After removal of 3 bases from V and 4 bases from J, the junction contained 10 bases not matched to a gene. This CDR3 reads CASSMSLAGGRRYNEQFF. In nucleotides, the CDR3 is TGTGCCAGTAGTATGTCCCTAGCGGGAGGGCGGCGATACAATGAGCAGTTCTTC.

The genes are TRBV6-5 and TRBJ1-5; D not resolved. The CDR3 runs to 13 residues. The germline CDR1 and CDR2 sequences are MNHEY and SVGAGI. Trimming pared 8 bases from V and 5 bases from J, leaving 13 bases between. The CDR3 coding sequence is TGTGCCAGCGCCTCGGGAACCTATCAGCCCCAGCATTTT. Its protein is CASASGTYQPQHF.

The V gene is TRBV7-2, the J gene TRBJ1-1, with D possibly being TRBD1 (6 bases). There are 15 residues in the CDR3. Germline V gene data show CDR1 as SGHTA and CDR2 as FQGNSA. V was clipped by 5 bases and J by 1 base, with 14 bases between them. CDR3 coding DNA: TGTGCCAGCAGCCGGTGGGACACTCCGAACACTGAAGCTTTCTTT. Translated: CASSRWDTPNTEAFF.

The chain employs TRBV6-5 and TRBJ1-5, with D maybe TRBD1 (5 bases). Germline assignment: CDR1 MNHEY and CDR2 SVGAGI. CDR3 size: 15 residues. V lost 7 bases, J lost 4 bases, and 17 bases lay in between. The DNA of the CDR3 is TGTGCCAGCACATCCAGGGAGGAAGGAAATCAGCCCCAGCATTTT. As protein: CASTSREEGNQPQHF.

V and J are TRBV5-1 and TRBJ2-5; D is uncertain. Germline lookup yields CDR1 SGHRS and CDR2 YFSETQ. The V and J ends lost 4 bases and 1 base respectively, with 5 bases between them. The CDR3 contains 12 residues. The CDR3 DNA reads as TGCGCCAGCAGCCTACCCCAAGAGACCCAGTACTTC. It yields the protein CASSLPQETQYF.

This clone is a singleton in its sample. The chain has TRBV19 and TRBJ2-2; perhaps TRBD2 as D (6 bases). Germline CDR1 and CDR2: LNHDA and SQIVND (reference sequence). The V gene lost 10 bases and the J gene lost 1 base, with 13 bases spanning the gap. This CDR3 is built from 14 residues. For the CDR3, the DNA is TGTGCCACCCGACGGGGGATGAACACCGGGGAGCTGTTTTTT. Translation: CATRRGMNTGELFF.

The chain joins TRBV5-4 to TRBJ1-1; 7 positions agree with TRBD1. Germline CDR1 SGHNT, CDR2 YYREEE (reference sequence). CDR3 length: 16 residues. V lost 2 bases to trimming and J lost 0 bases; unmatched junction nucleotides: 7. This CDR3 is CASSLGGASMNTEAFF. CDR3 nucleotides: TGTGCCAGCAGCTTAGGGGGCGCTTCTATGAACACTGAAGCTTTCTTT. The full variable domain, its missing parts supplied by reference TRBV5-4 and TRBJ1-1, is ETGVTQSPTHLIKTRGQQVTLRCSSQSGHNTVSWYQQALGQGPQFIFQYYREEENGRGNFPPRFSGLQFPNYSSELNVNALELDDSALYLCASSLGGASMNTEAFFGQGTRLTVV.

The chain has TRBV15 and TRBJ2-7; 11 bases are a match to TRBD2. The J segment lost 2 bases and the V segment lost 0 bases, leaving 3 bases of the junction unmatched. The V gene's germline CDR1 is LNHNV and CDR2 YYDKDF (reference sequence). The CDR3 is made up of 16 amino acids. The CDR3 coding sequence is TGTGCCACCAGCAGAGAGCGACTAGCGGGGCCCTACGAGCAGTACTTC. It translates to CATSRERLAGPYEQYF.

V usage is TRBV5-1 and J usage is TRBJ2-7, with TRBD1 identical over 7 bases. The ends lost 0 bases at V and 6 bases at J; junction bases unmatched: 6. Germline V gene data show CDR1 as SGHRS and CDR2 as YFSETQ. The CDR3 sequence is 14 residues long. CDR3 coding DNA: TGCGCCAGCAGCTTGGGACACAGGGGCCTCGAGCAGTACTTC. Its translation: CASSLGHRGLEQYF.

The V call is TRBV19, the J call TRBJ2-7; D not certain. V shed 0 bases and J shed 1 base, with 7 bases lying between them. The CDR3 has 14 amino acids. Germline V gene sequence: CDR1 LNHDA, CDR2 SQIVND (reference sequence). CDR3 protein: CASSIEGPSYEQYF. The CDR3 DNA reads TGTGCCAGTAGTATAGAGGGCCCATCCTACGAGCAGTACTTC.

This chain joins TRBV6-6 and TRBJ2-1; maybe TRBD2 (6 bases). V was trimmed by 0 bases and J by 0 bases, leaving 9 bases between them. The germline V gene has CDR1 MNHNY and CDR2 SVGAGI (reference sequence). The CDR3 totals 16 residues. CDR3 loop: CASSYSGRDSYNEQFF. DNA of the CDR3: TGTGCCAGCAGTTACTCAGGGCGGGACTCCTACAATGAGCAGTTCTTC.

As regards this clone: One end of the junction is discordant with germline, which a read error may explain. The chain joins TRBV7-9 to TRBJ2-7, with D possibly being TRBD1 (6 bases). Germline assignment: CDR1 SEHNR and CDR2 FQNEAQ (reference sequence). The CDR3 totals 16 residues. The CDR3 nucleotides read TGTTCCAGCAGCTCCGGGACACTAACCTCCCCCTACGAGCAGTACTTC. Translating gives CSSSSGTLTSPYEQYF.

The CDR3 spells CASSLATGTSGSREQFF. CDR3 coding DNA: TGTGCCAGCAGCTTGGCCACCGGGACTAGCGGGAGTCGTGAGCAGTTCTTC. V usage is TRBV5-4 and J usage is TRBJ2-1, with 14 nucleotides matching TRBD2. The J segment lost 9 bases and the V segment lost 0 bases, leaving 8 bases of the junction unmatched. The CDR3 has 17 amino acids. Germline V lookup: CDR1 SGHNT, CDR2 YYREEE (reference sequence).

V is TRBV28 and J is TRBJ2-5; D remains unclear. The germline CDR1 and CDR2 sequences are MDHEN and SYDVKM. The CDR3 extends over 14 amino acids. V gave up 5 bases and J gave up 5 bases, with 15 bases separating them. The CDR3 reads CASSGLGQGETQYF. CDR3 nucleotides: TGTGCCAGCAGTGGTTTGGGCCAAGGCGAGACCCAGTACTTC.

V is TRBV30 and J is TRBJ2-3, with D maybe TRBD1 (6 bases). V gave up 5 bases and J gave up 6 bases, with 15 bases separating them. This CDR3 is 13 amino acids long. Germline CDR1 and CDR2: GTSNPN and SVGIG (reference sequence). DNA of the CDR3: TGTGCCTGGGGGGGCCTCGTCATGGATACGCAGTATTTT. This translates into CAWGGLVMDTQYF.

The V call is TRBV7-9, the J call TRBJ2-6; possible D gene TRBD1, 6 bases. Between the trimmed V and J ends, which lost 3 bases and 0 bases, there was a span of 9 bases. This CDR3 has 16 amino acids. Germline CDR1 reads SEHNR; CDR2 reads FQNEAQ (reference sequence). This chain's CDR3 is CASSLGASSGANVLTF. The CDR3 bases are TGTGCCAGCAGCTTGGGGGCCTCCTCTGGGGCCAACGTCCTGACTTTC.